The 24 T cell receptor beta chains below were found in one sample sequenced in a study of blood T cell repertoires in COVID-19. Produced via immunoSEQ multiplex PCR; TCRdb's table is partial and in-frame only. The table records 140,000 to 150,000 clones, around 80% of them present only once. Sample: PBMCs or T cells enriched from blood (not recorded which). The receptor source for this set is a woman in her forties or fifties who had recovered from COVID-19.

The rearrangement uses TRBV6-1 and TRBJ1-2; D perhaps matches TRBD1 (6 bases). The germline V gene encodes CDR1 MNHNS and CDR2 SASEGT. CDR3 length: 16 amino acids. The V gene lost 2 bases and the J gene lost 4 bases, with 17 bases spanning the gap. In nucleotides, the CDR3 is TGTGCCAGCAGTGAATTAGAGGGTACAGGGCCCTATGGCTACACCTTC. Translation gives CASSELEGTGPYGYTF.

The chain's CDR3 is CASSPRTSGDADTQYF. The CDR3 nucleotides read TGTGCCAGCAGCCCCAGGACTAGCGGGGACGCAGATACGCAGTATTTT. The chain carries TRBV5-4 and TRBJ2-3; 12 nucleotides match TRBD2. The ends lost 4 bases at V and 4 bases at J; junction bases unmatched: 7. The CDR3 length is 16 residues. The germline gives CDR1 SGHNT, CDR2 YYREEE (reference sequence).

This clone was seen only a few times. The CDR3 spells CASSLHFNLPGTGDGYTF. The CDR3 DNA reads as TGCGCCAGCAGCTTACATTTTAATCTGCCCGGGACAGGGGATGGCTACACCTTC. V usage is TRBV5-1 and J usage is TRBJ1-2; TRBD1 matches 10 bases. The ends lost 2 bases at V and 6 bases at J; junction bases unmatched: 16. The CDR3 extends over 18 amino acids. Looked up from germline, CDR1 is SGHRS and CDR2 is YFSETQ. Complete variable domain (other parts from reference TRBV5-1 and TRBJ1-2): KAGVTQTPRYLIKTRGQQVTLSCSPISGHRSVSWYQQTPGQGLQFLFEYFSETQRNKGNFPGRFSGRQFSNSRSEMNVSTLELGDSALYLCASSLHFNLPGTGDGYTFGSGTRLTVV.

The CDR3 loop is CASRSQGAGWDTQYF. The CDR3 region has the DNA TGTGCCAGCAGATCACAGGGGGCTGGGTGGGATACGCAGTATTTT. The chain is built from TRBV5-4 and TRBJ2-3; the match to TRBD1 covers 9 bases. Germline assignment: CDR1 SGHNT and CDR2 YYREEE (reference sequence). The CDR3 consists of 15 residues. Germline trimming cut 5 bases from V and 6 bases from J; bases unmatched to any gene: 10.

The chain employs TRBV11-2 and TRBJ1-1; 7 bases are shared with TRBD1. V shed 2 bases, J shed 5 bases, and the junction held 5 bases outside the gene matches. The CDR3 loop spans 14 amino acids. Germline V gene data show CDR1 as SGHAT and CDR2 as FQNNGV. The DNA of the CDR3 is TGTGCCAGCAGCTTACCTACAGGGGTTACTGAAGCTTTCTTT. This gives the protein CASSLPTGVTEAFF.

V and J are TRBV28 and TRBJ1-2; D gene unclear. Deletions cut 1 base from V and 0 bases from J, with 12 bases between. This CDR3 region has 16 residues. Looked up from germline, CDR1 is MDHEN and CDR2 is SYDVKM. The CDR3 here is CASSLSWPKANYGYTF. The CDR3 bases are TGTGCCAGCAGTTTATCCTGGCCGAAAGCTAACTATGGCTACACCTTC.

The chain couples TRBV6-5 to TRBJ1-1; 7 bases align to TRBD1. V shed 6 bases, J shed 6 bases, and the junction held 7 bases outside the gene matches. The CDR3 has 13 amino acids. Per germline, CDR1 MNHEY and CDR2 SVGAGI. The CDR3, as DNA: TGTGCCAGCAGGAGACAGGGCCGAGCTGAAGCTTTCTTT. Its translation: CASRRQGRAEAFF.

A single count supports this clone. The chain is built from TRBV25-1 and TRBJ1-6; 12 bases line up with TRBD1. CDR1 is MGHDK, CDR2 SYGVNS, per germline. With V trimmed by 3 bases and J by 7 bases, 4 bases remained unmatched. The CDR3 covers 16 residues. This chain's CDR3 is CASSDMGQGANSPLHF. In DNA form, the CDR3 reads TGTGCCAGCAGTGACATGGGACAGGGGGCCAATTCACCCCTCCACTTT.

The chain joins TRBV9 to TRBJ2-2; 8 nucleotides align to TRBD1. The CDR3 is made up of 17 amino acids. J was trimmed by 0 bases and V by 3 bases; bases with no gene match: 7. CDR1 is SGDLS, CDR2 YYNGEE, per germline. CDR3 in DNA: TGTGCCAGCAGCGGACGGACAGGGACCGCGAACACCGGGGAGCTGTTTTTT. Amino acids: CASSGRTGTANTGELFF.

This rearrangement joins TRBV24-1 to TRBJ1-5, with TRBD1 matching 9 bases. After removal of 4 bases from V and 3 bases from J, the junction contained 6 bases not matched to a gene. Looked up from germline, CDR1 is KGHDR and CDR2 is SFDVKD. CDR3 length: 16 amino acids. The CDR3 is CATSDPRTGANQPQHF. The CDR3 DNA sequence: TGTGCCACCAGTGACCCTCGGACAGGGGCCAATCAGCCCCAGCATTTT.

This CDR3 reads CATSPVKGPRAHEQYF. The CDR3 DNA follows: TGTGCCACCAGCCCCGTGAAGGGCCCGAGGGCCCACGAGCAGTACTTC. This chain joins TRBV15 and TRBJ2-7; tentatively, D is TRBD2 (5 bases). The V and J ends lost 5 bases and 5 bases respectively, with 22 bases between them. This CDR3 comprises 16 residues. Germline-derived CDR1 and CDR2 are LNHNV and YYDKDF (reference sequence).

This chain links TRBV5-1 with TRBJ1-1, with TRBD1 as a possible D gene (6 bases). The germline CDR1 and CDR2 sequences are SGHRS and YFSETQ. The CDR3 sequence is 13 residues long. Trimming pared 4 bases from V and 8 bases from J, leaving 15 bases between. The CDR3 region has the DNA TGCGCCAGCAGCGGCACCGGGACAACCGAAGCTTTCTTT. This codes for CASSGTGTTEAFF.

CDR3 amino acids: CASRKGTSTADTQYF. As DNA, the CDR3 is TGCGCCAGCAGGAAAGGGACTAGCACCGCAGATACGCAGTATTTT. This chain links TRBV5-1 with TRBJ2-3; 9 bases align to TRBD2. Per germline, CDR1 SGHRS and CDR2 YFSETQ. The V gene end was trimmed by 5 bases and the J gene end by 4 bases; junction bases not matched to a gene: 8. The length of the CDR3 is 15 residues. The full variable domain, its missing parts supplied by reference TRBV5-1 and TRBJ2-3, is KAGVTQTPRYLIKTRGQQVTLSCSPISGHRSVSWYQQTPGQGLQFLFEYFSETQRNKGNFPGRFSGRQFSNSRSEMNVSTLELGDSALYLCASRKGTSTADTQYFGPGTRLTVL.

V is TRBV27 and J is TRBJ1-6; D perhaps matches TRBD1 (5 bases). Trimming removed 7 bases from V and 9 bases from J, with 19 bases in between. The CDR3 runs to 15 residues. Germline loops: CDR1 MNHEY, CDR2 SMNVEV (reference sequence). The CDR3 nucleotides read TGTGCCAGCACACCTTCGTGGCAGGGCGGTTCACCCCTCCACTTT. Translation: CASTPSWQGGSPLHF.

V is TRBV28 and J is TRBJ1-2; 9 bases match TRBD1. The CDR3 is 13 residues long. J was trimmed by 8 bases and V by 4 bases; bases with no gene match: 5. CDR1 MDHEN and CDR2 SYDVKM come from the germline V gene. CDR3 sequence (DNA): TGTGCCAGCAGTTCCAACAGGGGGCAAGGCTACACCTTC. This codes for CASSSNRGQGYTF.

This CDR3 reads CATSEGTDGYTF. CDR3 DNA: TGTGCCACCAGTGAAGGGACAGATGGCTACACCTTC. The rearrangement links TRBV24-1 to TRBJ1-2; TRBD1 agrees at 7 bases. V was clipped by 4 bases and J by 6 bases; unmatched bases: 1. The CDR3 sequence is 12 residues long. From germline, CDR1 is KGHDR and CDR2 SFDVKD.

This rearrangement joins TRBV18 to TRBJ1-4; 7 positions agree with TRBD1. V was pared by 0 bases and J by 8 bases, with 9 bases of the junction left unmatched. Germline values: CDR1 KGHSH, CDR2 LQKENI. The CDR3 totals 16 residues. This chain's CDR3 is CASSPPGQHRGEKLFF. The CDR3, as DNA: TGTGCCAGCTCACCACCGGGACAGCACAGAGGAGAAAAACTGTTTTTT.

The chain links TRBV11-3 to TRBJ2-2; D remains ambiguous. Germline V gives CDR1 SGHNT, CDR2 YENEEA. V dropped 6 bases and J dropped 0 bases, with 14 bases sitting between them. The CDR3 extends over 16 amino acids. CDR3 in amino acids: CASREQSPSNTGELFF. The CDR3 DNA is TGTGCCAGCAGGGAACAGAGTCCGTCGAACACCGGGGAGCTGTTTTTT.

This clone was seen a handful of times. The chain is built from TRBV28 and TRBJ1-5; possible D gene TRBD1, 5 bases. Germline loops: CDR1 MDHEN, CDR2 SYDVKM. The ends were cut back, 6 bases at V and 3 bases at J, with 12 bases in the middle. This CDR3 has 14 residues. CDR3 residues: CASRRRVTNQPQHF. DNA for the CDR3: TGTGCCAGCAGGCGCAGGGTTACCAATCAGCCCCAGCATTTT.

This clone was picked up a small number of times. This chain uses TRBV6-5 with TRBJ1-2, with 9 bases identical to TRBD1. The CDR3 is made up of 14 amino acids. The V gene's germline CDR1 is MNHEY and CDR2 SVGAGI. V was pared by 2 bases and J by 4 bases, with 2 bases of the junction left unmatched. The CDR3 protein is CASSYRTGVYGYTF. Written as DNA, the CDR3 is TGTGCCAGCAGTTACAGGACAGGGGTCTATGGCTACACCTTC.

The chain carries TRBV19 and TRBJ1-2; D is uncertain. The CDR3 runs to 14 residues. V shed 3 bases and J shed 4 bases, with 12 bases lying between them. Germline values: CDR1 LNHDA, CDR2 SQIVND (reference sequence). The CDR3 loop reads CASSISGPSYGYTF. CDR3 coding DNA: TGTGCCAGTAGTATCTCAGGCCCAAGCTATGGCTACACCTTC.

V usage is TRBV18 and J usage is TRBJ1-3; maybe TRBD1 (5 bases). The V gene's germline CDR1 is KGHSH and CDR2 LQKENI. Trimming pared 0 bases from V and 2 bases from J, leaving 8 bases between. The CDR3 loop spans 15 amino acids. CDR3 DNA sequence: TGTGCCAGCTCACCACCGCAGGGCCCTGGAAACACCATATATTTT. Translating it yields CASSPPQGPGNTIYF.

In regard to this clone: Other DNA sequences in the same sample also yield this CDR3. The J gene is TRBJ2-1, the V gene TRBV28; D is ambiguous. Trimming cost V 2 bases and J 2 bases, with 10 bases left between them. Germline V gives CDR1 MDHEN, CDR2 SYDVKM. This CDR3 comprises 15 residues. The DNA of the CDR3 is TGTGCCAGCAGTTTAGTGGCAGGTACCTACAATGAGCAGTTCTTC. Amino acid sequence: CASSLVAGTYNEQFF.

CDR3 in amino acids: CASSFEGSGGGYTF. CDR3 coding DNA: TGCGCCAGCAGCTTTGAAGGGTCAGGAGGAGGCTACACCTTC. J is TRBJ1-2 and V is TRBV5-1; D unresolved. Germline V gene sequence: CDR1 SGHRS, CDR2 YFSETQ. V was trimmed by 2 bases and J by 8 bases, leaving 16 bases between them. The CDR3 has 14 amino acids.